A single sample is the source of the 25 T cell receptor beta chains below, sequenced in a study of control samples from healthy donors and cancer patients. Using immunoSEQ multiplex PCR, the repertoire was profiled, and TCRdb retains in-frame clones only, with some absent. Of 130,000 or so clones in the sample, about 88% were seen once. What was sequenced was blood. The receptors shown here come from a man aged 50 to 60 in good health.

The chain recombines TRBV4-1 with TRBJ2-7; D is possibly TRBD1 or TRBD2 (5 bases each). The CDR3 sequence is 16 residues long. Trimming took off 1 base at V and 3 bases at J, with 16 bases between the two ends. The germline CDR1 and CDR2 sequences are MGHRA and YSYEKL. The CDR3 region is CASSQGGQGVGYEQYF. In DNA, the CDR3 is TGCGCCAGCAGCCAAGGGGGCCAGGGAGTCGGCTACGAGCAGTACTTC.

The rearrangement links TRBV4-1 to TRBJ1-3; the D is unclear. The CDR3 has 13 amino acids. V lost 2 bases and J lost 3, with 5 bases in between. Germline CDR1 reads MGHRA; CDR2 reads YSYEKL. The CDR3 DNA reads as TGCGCCAGCAGCCAAATGGTTGGAAACACCATATATTTT. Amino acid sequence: CASSQMVGNTIYF.

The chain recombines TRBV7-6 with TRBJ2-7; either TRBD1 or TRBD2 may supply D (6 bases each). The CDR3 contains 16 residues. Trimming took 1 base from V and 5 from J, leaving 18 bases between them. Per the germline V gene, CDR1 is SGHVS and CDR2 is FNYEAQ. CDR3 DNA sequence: TGTGCCAGCAGCTTAGTGGTTTGGGGGGACACCCACGAGCAGTACTTC. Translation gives CASSLVVWGDTHEQYF. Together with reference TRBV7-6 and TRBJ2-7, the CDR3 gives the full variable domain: GAGVSQSPRYKVTKRGQDVALRCDPISGHVSLYWYRQALGQGPEFLTYFNYEAQQDKSGLPNDRFSAERPEGSISTLTIQRTEQRDSAMYRCASSLVVWGDTHEQYFGPGTRLTVT.

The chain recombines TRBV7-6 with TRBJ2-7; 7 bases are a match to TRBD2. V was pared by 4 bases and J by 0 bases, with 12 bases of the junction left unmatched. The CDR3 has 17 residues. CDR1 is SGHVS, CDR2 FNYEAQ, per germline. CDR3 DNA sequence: TGTGCCAGCAGCTCCGTCAGAAGCGGGGCGAGCTCCTACGAGCAGTACTTC. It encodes CASSSVRSGASSYEQYF.

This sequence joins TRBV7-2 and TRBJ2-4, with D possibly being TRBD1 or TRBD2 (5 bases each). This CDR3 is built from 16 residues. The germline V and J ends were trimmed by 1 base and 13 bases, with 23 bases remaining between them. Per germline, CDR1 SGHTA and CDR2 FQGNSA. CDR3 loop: CASSLGLRPQWDVQYF. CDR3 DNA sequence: TGTGCCAGCAGCTTAGGCTTACGGCCCCAATGGGACGTACAGTACTTC.

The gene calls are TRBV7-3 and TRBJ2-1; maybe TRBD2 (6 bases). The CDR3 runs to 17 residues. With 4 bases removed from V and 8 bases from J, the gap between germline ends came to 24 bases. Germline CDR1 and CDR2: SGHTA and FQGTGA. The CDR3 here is CASSSALGLAGGDEQFF. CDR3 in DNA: TGTGCCAGCAGCTCCGCCCTAGGGCTAGCCGGCGGGGATGAGCAGTTCTTC.

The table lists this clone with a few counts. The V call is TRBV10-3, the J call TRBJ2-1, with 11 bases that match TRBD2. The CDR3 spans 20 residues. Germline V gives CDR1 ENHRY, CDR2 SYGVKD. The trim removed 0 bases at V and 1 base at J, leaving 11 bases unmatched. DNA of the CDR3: TGTGCCATCAGTGAGTCGAGATTACTAGCGGGGGCCGTTTCCTACAATGAGCAGTTCTTC. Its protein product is CAISESRLLAGAVSYNEQFF.

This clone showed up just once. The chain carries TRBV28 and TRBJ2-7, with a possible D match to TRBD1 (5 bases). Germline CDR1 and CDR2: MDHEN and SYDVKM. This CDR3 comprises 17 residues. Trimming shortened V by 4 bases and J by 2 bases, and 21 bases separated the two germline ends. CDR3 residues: CASSSARRAPRPYEQYF. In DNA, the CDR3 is TGTGCCAGCAGTTCCGCCCGCAGGGCGCCTCGGCCCTACGAGCAGTACTTC.

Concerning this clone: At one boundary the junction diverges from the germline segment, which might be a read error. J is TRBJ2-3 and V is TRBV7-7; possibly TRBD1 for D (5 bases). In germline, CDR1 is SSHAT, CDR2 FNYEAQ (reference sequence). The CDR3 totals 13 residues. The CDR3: CASSSSQGDTQYF. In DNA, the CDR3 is TGTGCTAGCAGCTCATCCCAGGGAGATACGCAGTATTTT.

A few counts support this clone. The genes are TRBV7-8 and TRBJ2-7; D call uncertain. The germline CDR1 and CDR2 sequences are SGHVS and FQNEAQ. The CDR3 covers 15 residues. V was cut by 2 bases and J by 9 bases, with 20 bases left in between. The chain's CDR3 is CASSLRASPLFGQYF. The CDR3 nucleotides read TGTGCCAGCAGCTTAAGGGCCAGCCCGCTATTCGGGCAGTACTTC.

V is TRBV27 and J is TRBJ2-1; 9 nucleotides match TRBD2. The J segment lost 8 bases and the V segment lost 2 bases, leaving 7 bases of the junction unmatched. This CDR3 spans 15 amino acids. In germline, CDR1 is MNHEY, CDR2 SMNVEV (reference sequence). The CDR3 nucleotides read TGTGCCAGCAGTTTAGGCGGGGGGGCCCGGGATGAGCAGTTCTTC. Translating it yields CASSLGGGARDEQFF.

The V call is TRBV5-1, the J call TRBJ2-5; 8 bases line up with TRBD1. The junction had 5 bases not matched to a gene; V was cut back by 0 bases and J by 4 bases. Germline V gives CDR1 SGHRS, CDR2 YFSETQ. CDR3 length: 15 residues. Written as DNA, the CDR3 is TGCGCCAGCAGCTTGGGGACAGGGTTTACAGAGACCCAGTACTTC. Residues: CASSLGTGFTETQYF.

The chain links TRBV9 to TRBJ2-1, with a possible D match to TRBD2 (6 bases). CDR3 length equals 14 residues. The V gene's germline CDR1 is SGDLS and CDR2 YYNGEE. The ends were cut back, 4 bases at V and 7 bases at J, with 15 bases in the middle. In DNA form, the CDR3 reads TGTGCCAGCAGCTTCCAGACTAGTTCGAATGAGCAGTTCTTC. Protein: CASSFQTSSNEQFF.

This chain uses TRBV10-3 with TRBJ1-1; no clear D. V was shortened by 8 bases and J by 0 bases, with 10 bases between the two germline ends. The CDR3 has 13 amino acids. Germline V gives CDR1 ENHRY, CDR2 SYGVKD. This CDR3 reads CAIGYSLNTEAFF. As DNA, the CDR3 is TGTGCCATCGGATACAGTTTGAACACTGAAGCTTTCTTT.

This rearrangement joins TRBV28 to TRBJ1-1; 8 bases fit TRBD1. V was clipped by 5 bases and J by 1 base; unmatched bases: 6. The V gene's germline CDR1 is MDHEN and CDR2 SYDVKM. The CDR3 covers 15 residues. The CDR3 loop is CASSPTGTGNTEAFF. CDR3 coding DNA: TGTGCCAGCAGTCCCACCGGGACAGGGAACACTGAAGCTTTCTTT.

CDR3 nucleotide sequence: TGTGCCAGCAGGGGCCCCACCGGGGAGCTGTTTTTT. The encoded protein is CASRGPTGELFF. The chain recombines TRBV12-3 or TRBV12-4 with TRBJ2-2; D is unclear. Between the trimmed V and J ends, which lost 6 bases and 4 bases, there was a span of 6 bases. The CDR3 runs 12 residues.

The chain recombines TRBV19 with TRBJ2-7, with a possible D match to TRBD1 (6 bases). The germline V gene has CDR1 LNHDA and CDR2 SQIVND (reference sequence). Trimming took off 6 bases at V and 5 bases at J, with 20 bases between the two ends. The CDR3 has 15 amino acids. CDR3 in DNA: TGTGCCAGTAGCCCCCAGGGGCGCGTCGGGGACGAGCAGTACTTC. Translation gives CASSPQGRVGDEQYF.

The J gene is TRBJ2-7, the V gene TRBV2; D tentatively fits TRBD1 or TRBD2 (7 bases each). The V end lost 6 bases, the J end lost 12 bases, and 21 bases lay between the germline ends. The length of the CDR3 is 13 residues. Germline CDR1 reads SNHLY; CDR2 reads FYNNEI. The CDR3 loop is CASSYDREGVSYF. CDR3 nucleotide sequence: TGTGCCAGCAGCTATGACAGGGAGGGAGTATCGTACTTC. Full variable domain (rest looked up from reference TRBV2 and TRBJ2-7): EPEVTQTPSHQVTQMGQEVILRCVPISNHLYFYWYRQILGQKVEFLVSFYNNEISEKSEIFDDQFSVERPDGSNFTLKIRSTKLEDSAMYFCASSYDREGVSYFGPGTRLTVT.

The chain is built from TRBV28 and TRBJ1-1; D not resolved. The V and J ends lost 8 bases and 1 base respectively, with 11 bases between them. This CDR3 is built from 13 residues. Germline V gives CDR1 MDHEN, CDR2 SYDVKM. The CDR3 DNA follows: TGTGCCAGCGGAGGCACGTCGAACACTGAAGCTTTCTTT. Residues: CASGGTSNTEAFF.

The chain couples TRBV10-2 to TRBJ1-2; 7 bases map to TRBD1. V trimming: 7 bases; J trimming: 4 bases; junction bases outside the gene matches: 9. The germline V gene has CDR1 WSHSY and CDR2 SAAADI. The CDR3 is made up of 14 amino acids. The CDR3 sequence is CASTPGQSRYGYTF. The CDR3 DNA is TGCGCCAGCACTCCGGGACAGTCACGCTATGGCTACACCTTC.

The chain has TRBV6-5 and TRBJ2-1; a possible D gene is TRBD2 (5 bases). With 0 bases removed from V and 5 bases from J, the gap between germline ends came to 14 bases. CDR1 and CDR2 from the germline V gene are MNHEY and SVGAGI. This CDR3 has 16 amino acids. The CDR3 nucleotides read TGTGCCAGCAGTTACTCGAGGGATACTTTGCACAATGAGCAGTTCTTC. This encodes CASSYSRDTLHNEQFF.

The CDR3 nucleotides read TGTGCCAGCAGCGAACGTATGGATCAGCCCCAGCATTTT. Protein sequence: CASSERMDQPQHF. The chain recombines TRBV9 with TRBJ1-5; the D is unclear. V was shortened by 3 bases and J by 5 bases, with 9 bases between the two germline ends. This CDR3 has 13 amino acids. Germline-derived CDR1 and CDR2 are SGDLS and YYNGEE.

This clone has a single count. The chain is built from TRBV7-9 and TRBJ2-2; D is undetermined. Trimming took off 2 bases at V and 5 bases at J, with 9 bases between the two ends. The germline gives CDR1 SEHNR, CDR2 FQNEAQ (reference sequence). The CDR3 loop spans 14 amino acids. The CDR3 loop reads CASSLYVGTGELFF. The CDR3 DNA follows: TGTGCCAGCAGCTTATACGTAGGGACCGGGGAGCTGTTTTTT.

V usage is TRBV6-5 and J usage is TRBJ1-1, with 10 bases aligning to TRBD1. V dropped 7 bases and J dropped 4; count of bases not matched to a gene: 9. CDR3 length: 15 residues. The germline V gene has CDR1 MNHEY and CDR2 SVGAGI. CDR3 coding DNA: TGTGCCAGCATTTTTGGACAGGGGGTCGGCACTGAAGCTTTCTTT. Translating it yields CASIFGQGVGTEAFF.

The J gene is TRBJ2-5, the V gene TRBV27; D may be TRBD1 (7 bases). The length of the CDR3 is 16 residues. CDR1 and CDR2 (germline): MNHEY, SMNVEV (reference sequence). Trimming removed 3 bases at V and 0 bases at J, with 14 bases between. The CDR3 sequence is CASSFWAGQNQETQYF. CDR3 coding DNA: TGTGCCAGCAGTTTTTGGGCGGGACAGAACCAAGAGACCCAGTACTTC.